Each of the 17 T cell receptor beta chains below was sequenced from the same sample in a study of the immune and genomic landscape of osteosarcoma. Here immunoSEQ multiplex PCR was the method, and the copy in TCRdb shows in-frame clones only, minus some. This table has around 1,300 clones, about 74% appearing once. Sequencing used tumor tissue from a local recurrence in the skull. Source of these receptors: a man between 18 and 35 years old with osteosarcoma.

The sample holds a few counts of this clone. V and J are TRBV6-1 and TRBJ1-2; no reliable D call. V was pared by 7 bases and J by 7 bases, with 10 bases between. The CDR3 has 11 residues. CDR1 and CDR2 from the germline V gene are MNHNS and SASEGT. CDR3 in DNA: TGTGCCAGCACCGGACTCCGTGGCTACACCTTC. It specifies CASTGLRGYTF.

The chain links TRBV10-2 to TRBJ2-7, with no clear D. There are 15 residues in the CDR3. Germline V gene lookup returns CDR1 WSHSY and CDR2 SAAADI. Trimming stripped 2 bases from V and 1 base from J, with 12 bases between. CDR3 sequence reads: CASSEGRGWSYEQYF. The CDR3 DNA sequence: TGCGCCAGCAGTGAGGGACGTGGCTGGTCCTACGAGCAGTACTTC.

This clone was recorded only once. The chain is built from TRBV7-3 and TRBJ2-7; 7 bases fit TRBD1. CDR3 length: 13 amino acids. The V segment lost 5 bases and the J segment 5 bases; nucleotides outside the gene matches: 6. Germline V gene sequence: CDR1 SGHTA, CDR2 FQGTGA. The CDR3 protein is CASSQDRDHEQYF. The CDR3 DNA follows: TGTGCCAGCAGCCAAGACAGGGACCACGAGCAGTACTTC.

The chain uses TRBV2 and TRBJ2-3, with TRBD2 matching 7 bases. This CDR3 has 13 residues. The germline V gene encodes CDR1 SNHLY and CDR2 FYNNEI. V lost 8 bases, J lost 3 bases, and 5 bases stayed unmatched. CDR3 region: CASHGGGTDTQYF. In nucleotides, the CDR3 is TGTGCCAGCCATGGGGGGGGGACAGATACGCAGTATTTT.

This chain connects TRBV18 to TRBJ2-3; no firm D call. The CDR3 spans 13 residues. CDR1 is KGHSH, CDR2 LQKENI, per germline. Deletions cut 1 base from V and 6 bases from J, with 8 bases between. This chain's CDR3 is CASSPRRSDTQYF. DNA of the CDR3: TGTGCCAGCTCACCACGAAGGTCCGATACGCAGTATTTT.

The DNA of the CDR3 is TGTGCCAGCAGCCCCGCGGGTTCCACTGAAGCTTTCTTT. Amino acids: CASSPAGSTEAFF. The rearrangement uses TRBV6-1 and TRBJ1-1; D uncertain. Germline CDR1 reads MNHNS; CDR2 reads SASEGT. Trimming cost V 6 bases and J 4 bases, with 12 bases left between them. The CDR3 has 13 residues.

The chain combines TRBV30 with TRBJ2-3, with TRBD2 matching 9 bases. The junction had 4 bases not matched to a gene; V was cut back by 2 bases and J by 4 bases. CDR1 and CDR2 (germline): GTSNPN, SVGIG (reference sequence). The CDR3 runs 14 residues. CDR3 protein: CAWSRGGEADTQYF. In nucleotides, the CDR3 is TGTGCCTGGAGTCGCGGGGGGGAAGCAGATACGCAGTATTTT. The full variable domain, completed using reference TRBV30 and TRBJ2-3, is SQTIHQWPATLVQPVGSPLSLECTVEGTSNPNLYWYRQAAGRGLQLLFYSVGIGQISSEVPQNLSASRPQDRQFILSSKKLLLSDSGFYLCAWSRGGEADTQYFGPGTRLTVL.

V usage is TRBV30 and J usage is TRBJ1-5; 12 bases are a match to TRBD1. V lost 2 bases, J lost 6 bases, and 5 bases stayed unmatched. The CDR3 loop spans 15 amino acids. Germline assignment: CDR1 GTSNPN and CDR2 SVGIG (reference sequence). CDR3 sequence reads: CAWSPGTGGRQPQHF. As DNA, the CDR3 is TGTGCCTGGAGTCCCGGGACAGGGGGCCGTCAGCCCCAGCATTTT. Looking up the rest from reference TRBV30 and TRBJ1-5 gives the full variable domain: SQTIHQWPATLVQPVGSPLSLECTVEGTSNPNLYWYRQAAGRGLQLLFYSVGIGQISSEVPQNLSASRPQDRQFILSSKKLLLSDSGFYLCAWSPGTGGRQPQHFGDGTRLSIL.

The gene calls are TRBV5-5 and TRBJ1-5, with D unresolved. The CDR3 has 15 residues. Germline lookup yields CDR1 SGHKS and CDR2 YYEKEE (reference sequence). V lost 4 bases, J lost 2 bases, and 13 bases lay in between. Written as DNA, the CDR3 is TGTGCCAGCAGCGTTGATGGGCAGGGCAATCAGCCCCAGCATTTT. This codes for CASSVDGQGNQPQHF.

The chain recombines TRBV2 with TRBJ2-3; 8 bases map to TRBD2. Germline CDR1 is SNHLY and CDR2 is FYNNEI. This CDR3 has 16 amino acids. With 3 bases clipped from V and 4 bases from J, the junction kept 9 bases outside the gene matches. The CDR3 DNA follows: TGTGCCAGCAGTGATCTCGGGGGGGTTGTCGCAGATACGCAGTATTTT. Its translation is CASSDLGGVVADTQYF.

The chain combines TRBV25-1 with TRBJ2-1, with 8 nucleotides matching TRBD2. This CDR3 has 14 amino acids. J was trimmed by 8 bases and V by 3 bases; bases with no gene match: 6. Per the germline V gene, CDR1 is MGHDK and CDR2 is SYGVNS. The CDR3 protein is CASSDPGLVDEQFF. The CDR3 nucleotides read TGTGCCAGCAGTGATCCGGGACTAGTGGATGAGCAGTTCTTC.

In DNA, the CDR3 is TGTGCCAGCAGTTTCAACAATGAGCAGTTCTTC. It specifies CASSFNNEQFF. V usage is TRBV27 and J usage is TRBJ2-1; D gene unclear. Trimming removed 3 bases from V and 5 bases from J, with 2 bases in between. CDR1 and CDR2 (germline): MNHEY, SMNVEV (reference sequence). The CDR3 is made up of 11 amino acids.

V usage is TRBV7-8 and J usage is TRBJ2-1; D call uncertain. In germline, CDR1 is SGHVS, CDR2 FQNEAQ. This CDR3 is 15 amino acids long. Deletions cut 1 base from V and 5 bases from J, with 12 bases between. CDR3 residues: CASSLGVTINNEQFF. The CDR3 DNA reads as TGTGCCAGCAGCTTAGGTGTCACGATAAACAATGAGCAGTTCTTC.

The J gene is TRBJ1-3, the V gene TRBV9; possible D gene TRBD1, 6 bases. Per the germline V gene, CDR1 is SGDLS and CDR2 is YYNGEE. The CDR3 sequence is 15 residues long. V dropped 4 bases and J dropped 0 bases, with 11 bases sitting between them. The CDR3, as DNA: TGTGCCAGCAGCCCCCAGGGGAGCTCTGGAAACACCATATATTTT. Its translation is CASSPQGSSGNTIYF.

V is TRBV30 and J is TRBJ2-7, with no clear D. The CDR3 length is 14 residues. Germline CDR1 and CDR2: GTSNPN and SVGIG (reference sequence). V was cut by 6 bases and J by 0 bases, with 15 bases left in between. CDR3 region: CACHPRQFSYEQYF. The CDR3, as DNA: TGTGCCTGCCACCCGAGGCAGTTCTCCTACGAGCAGTACTTC.

This sequence joins TRBV28 and TRBJ1-1; D is unclear. The CDR3 covers 12 residues. The V gene's germline CDR1 is MDHEN and CDR2 SYDVKM. The ends were cut back, 7 bases at V and 11 bases at J, with 17 bases in the middle. In DNA, the CDR3 is TGTGCCAGCAACTCCATCCGGACGAAGGCTTTCTTT. Protein: CASNSIRTKAFF.

The rearrangement links TRBV5-5 to TRBJ1-2; 8 nucleotides agree with TRBD1. Germline V gives CDR1 SGHKS, CDR2 YYEKEE (reference sequence). The CDR3 sequence is 13 residues long. V was clipped by 5 bases and J by 4 bases; unmatched bases: 4. This CDR3 reads CASSSGGSYGYTF. The DNA of the CDR3 is TGTGCCAGCAGTTCAGGGGGCAGCTATGGCTACACCTTC.